Listed below are T cell receptor beta chains from one sample, sequenced in a study of T cell repertoires in cytomegalovirus infection. Each CDR3 protein gets one entry after TCRdb re-called the reads with MiXCR. This sample has approximately 1,000,000 distinct CDR3 sequences; around 31% occur once, and the top ten carry over 12%. These receptors are not linked to any known antigen. The sequencing here drew on cultured CD8+ T cells from PBMCs, taken from culture after CMV antigen stimulation. These receptors came from a human donor in good health (CMV status not recorded). Some clones in this sample may be carry-over from other donors' samples. The CDR3 runs from the conserved cysteine through the conserved F or W. A D gene is named only where the DNA matches it firmly. Some rows mark clone size as missing; the rest say once, few, many or name a class of expanded clone.

>TRBD2|.|TRBV11-3|TRBJ2-1
TGTGCCAGCAGCTTTCATAGCGGGGGTCGGTCTGAGCAGTTCTTC
CASSFHSGGRSEQFF
>TRBD2|.|TRBV4-3|TRBJ2-5
TGCGCCAGCAGTGCGGGGGGGATTGAGACCCAGTACTTC
CASSAGGIETQYF
>.|few|TRBV2|TRBJ2-7
TGTGCCAGCCCAGGGGTCAACTCCTACGAGCAGTACTTC
CASPGVNSYEQYF
>.|few|TRBV4-1|TRBJ2-1
TGCGCCAGCGGTAATGGGGGGCACAATGAGCAGTTCTTC
CASGNGGHNEQFF
>.|.|TRBV12-5|TRBJ1-1
TGTCCTAGTGGTTTTTTGGGGGGGGGTGGCACTGAAGCTTTCTTT
CPSGFLGGGGTEAFF
>TRBD1|many|TRBV6-5|TRBJ2-7
TGTGCCAGCAGTAGGTCGACAGGGCCCCACGAGCAGTACTTC
CASSRSTGPHEQYF
>.|.|TRBV15|TRBJ1-1
TGTGCCACCAGCAGAGAATCGGGGGCGGTCGGGAACACTGAAGCTTTCTTT
CATSRESGAVGNTEAFF
>.|.|TRBV2|TRBJ1-5
TGTGCCAGCAGTGGGGTTGTTCGGAATCAGCCCCAGCATTTT
CASSGVVRNQPQHF
>TRBD1|.|TRBV20-1|TRBJ1-2
TGCAGTGCTAGAGATAGGGACAGGACATATAACTATGGCTACACCTTC
CSARDRDRTYNYGYTF
>.|.|TRBV27|TRBJ2-1
TGTGCCAGCAGTTTGACGGTGGGTGATGAGCAGTTCTTC
CASSLTVGDEQFF
>TRBD1|few|TRBV27|TRBJ1-1
TGTGCCAGCAGTCCGCGGACAGGGGGCGCGAACACTGAAGCTTTCTTT
CASSPRTGGANTEAFF
>TRBD2|.|TRBV5-6|TRBJ2-3
TGTGCCAGCAGCTCGGCGGGGGGTAGGCCAGATACGCAGTATTTT
CASSSAGGRPDTQYF
>.|.|TRBV11-3|TRBJ2-4
TGTGCCAGCAGCTTAGGGGGGAGTGGCATTCAGTACTTC
CASSLGGSGIQYF
>.|many|TRBV7-6|TRBJ2-1
TGTGCCAGCAGCTTAACTGCTGAGCAGTTCTTC
CASSLTAEQFF